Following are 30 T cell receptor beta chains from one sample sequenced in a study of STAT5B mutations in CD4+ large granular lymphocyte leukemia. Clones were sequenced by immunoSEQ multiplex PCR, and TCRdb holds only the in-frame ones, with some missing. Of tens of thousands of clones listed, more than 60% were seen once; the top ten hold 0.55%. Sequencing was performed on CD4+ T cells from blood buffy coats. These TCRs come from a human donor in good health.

CDR3 amino acids: CASSGTGTTNEKLFF. CDR3 bases: TGTGCCAGCAGTGGCACCGGGACAACTAATGAAAAACTGTTTTTT. This sequence joins TRBV6-5 and TRBJ1-4; no clear D gene. Germline-derived CDR1 and CDR2 are MNHEY and SVGAGI. The V gene lost 5 bases and the J gene lost 0 bases, with 10 bases spanning the gap. The CDR3 extends over 15 amino acids.

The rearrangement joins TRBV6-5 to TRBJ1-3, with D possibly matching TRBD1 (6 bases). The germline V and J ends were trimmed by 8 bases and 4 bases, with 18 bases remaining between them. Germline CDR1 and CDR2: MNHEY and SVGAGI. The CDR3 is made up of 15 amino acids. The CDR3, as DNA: TGTGCCAGCGCATTGGGAGGGGGGCCCGGAAACACCATATATTTT. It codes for CASALGGGPGNTIYF.

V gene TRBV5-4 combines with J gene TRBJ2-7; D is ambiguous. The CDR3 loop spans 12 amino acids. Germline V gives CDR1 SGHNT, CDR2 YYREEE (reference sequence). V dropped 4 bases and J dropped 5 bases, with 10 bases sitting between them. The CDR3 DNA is TGTGCCAGCAGCGGCCTGGTCGACGAGCAGTACTTC. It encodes CASSGLVDEQYF.

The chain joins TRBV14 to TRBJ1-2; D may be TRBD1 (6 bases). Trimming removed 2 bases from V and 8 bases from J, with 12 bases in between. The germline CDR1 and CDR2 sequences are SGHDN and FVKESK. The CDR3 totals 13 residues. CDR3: CASSQPGAGGYTF. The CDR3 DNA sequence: TGTGCCAGCAGCCAACCAGGGGCTGGCGGCTACACCTTC.

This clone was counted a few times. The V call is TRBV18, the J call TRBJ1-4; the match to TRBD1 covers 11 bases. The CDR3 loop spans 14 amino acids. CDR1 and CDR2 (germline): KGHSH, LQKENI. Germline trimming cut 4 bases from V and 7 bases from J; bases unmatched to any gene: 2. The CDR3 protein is CASSQDRGREKLFF. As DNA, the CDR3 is TGTGCCAGCTCACAGGACAGGGGGCGTGAAAAACTGTTTTTT.

In nucleotides, the CDR3 is TGTGCCGGCGCGGCAGGGCAAGAGATGACCCAGTACTTC. Protein: CAGAAGQEMTQYF. This chain links TRBV2 with TRBJ2-5; maybe TRBD1 (5 bases). Between the trimmed V and J ends, which lost 11 bases and 7 bases, there was a span of 20 bases. The CDR3 loop spans 13 amino acids. The germline V gene encodes CDR1 SNHLY and CDR2 FYNNEI.

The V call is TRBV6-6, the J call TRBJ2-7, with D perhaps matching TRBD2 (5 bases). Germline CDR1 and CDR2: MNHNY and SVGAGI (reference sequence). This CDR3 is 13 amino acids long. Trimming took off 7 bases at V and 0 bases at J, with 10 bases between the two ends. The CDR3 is CASMEDFSYEQYF. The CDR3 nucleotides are TGTGCCAGCATGGAGGACTTCTCCTACGAGCAGTACTTC.

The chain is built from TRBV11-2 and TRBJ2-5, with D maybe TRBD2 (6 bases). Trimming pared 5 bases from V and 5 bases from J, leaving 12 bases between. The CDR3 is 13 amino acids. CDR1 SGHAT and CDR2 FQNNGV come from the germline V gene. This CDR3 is CASSPGVRETQYF. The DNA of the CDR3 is TGTGCCAGCAGCCCGGGAGTCCGGGAGACCCAGTACTTC. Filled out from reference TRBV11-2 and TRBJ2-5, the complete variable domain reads EAGVAQSPRYKIIEKRQSVAFWCNPISGHATLYWYQQILGQGPKLLIQFQNNGVVDDSQLPKDRFSAERLKGVDSTLKIQPAKLEDSAVYLCASSPGVRETQYFGPGTRLLVL.

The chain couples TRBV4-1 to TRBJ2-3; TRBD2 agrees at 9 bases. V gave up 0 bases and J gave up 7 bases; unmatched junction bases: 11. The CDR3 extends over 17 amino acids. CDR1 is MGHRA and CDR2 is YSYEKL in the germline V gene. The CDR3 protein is CASSQDMDSGSVNTQYF. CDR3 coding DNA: TGCGCCAGCAGCCAAGATATGGATAGCGGGAGCGTGAATACGCAGTATTTT.

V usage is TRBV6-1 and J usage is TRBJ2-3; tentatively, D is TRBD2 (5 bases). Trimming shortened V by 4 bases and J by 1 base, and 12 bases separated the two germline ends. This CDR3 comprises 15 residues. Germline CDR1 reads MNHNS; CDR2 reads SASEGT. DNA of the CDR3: TGTGCCAGCAGTGCGACCAGAGCGGGCACAGATACGCAGTATTTT. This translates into CASSATRAGTDTQYF.

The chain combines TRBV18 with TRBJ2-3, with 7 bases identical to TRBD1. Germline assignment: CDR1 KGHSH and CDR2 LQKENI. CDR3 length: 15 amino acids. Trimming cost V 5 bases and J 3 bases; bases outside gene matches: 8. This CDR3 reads CASSTRVQGTDTQYF. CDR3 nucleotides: TGTGCCAGCTCAACTAGGGTACAGGGGACAGATACGCAGTATTTT.

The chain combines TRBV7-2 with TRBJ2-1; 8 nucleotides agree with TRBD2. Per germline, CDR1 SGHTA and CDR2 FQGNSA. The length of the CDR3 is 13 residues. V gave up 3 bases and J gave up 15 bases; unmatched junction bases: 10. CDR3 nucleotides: TGTGCCAGCAGCTTCCTAGGACGGGGGGGTTGGTTCTTC. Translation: CASSFLGRGGWFF. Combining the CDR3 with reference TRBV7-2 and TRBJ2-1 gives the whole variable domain GAGVSQSPSNKVTEKGKDVELRCDPISGHTALYWYRQSLGQGLEFLIYFQGNSAPDKSGLPSDRFSAERTGGSVSTLTIQRTQQEDSAVYLCASSFLGRGGWFFGPGTRLTVL.

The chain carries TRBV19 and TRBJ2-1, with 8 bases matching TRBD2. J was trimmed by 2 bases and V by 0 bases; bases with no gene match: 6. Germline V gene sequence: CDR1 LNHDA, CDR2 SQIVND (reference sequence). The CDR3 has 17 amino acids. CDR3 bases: TGTGCCAGTAGTATAGATCCACCGGGGGGGCCCTACAATGAGCAGTTCTTC. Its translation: CASSIDPPGGPYNEQFF. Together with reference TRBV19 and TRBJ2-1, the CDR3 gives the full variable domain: DGGITQSPKYLFRKEGQNVTLSCEQNLNHDAMYWYRQDPGQGLRLIYYSQIVNDFQKGDIAEGYSVSREKKESFPLTVTSAQKNPTAFYLCASSIDPPGGPYNEQFFGPGTRLTVL.

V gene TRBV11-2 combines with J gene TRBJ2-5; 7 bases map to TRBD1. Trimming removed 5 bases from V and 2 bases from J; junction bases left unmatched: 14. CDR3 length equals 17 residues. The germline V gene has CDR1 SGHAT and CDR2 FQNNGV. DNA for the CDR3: TGTGCCAGCAGCCACGGGACAGTTGGGGGATTACAAGAGACCCAGTACTTC. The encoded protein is CASSHGTVGGLQETQYF.

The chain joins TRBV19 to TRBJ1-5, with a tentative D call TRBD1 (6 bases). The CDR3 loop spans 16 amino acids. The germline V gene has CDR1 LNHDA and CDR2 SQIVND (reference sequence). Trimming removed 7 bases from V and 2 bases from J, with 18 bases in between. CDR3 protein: CASTTSQGIGNQPQHF. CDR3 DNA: TGTGCCAGTACCACATCCCAGGGGATAGGCAATCAGCCCCAGCATTTT.

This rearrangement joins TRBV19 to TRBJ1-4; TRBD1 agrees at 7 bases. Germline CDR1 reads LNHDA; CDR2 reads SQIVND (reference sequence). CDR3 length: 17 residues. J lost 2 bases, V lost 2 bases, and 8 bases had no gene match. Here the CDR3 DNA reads TGTGCCAGTAGTATACGGACAGGCCTCTCCACTAATGAAAAACTGTTTTTT. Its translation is CASSIRTGLSTNEKLFF.

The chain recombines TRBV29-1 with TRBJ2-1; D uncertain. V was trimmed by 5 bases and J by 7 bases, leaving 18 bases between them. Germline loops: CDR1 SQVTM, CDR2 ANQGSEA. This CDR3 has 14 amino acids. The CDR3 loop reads CSVSSGWVGNEQFF. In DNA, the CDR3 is TGCAGCGTTTCCTCTGGTTGGGTCGGTAATGAGCAGTTCTTC.

In DNA form, the CDR3 reads TGTGCCAGCAGCTTAGGACAGGGAGCCGGGGAGCTGTTTTTT. This gives the protein CASSLGQGAGELFF. The rearrangement links TRBV11-3 to TRBJ2-2, with 7 nucleotides matching TRBD1. V shed 1 base, J shed 6 bases, and the junction held 2 bases outside the gene matches. Per the germline V gene, CDR1 is SGHNT and CDR2 is YENEEA. The CDR3 totals 14 residues.

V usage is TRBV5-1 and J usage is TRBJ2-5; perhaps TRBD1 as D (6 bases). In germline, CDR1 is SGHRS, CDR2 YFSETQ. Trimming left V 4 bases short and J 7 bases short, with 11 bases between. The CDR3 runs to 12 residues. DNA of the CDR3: TGCGCCAGCAGCATTGGACAGCGGACCCAGTACTTC. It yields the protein CASSIGQRTQYF.

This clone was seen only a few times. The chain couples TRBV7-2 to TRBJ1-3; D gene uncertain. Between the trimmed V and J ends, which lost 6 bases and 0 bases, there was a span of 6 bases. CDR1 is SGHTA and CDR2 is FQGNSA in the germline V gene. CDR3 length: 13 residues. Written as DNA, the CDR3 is TGTGCCAGCAGGGACTACTCTGGAAACACCATATATTTT. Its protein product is CASRDYSGNTIYF.

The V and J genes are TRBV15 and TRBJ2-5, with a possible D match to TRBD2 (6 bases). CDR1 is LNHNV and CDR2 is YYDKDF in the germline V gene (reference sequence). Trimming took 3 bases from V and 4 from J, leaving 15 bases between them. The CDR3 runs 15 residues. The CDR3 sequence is CATSREGYSGETQYF. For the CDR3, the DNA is TGTGCCACCAGCAGGGAGGGGTATTCGGGAGAGACCCAGTACTTC.

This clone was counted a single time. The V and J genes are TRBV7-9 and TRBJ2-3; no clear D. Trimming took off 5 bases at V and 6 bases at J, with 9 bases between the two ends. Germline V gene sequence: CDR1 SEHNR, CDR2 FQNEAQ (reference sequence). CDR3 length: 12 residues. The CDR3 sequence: CASSLDRDTQYF. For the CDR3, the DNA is TGTGCCAGCAGCCTTGATAGGGATACGCAGTATTTT.

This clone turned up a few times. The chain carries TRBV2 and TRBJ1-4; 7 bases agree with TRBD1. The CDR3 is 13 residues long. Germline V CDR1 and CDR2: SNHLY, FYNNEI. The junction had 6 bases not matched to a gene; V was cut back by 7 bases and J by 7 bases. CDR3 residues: CASTRQGFEKLFF. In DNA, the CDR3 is TGTGCCAGCACCAGACAGGGTTTTGAAAAACTGTTTTTT.

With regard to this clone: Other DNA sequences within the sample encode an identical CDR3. The CDR3 sequence is CASSPRLAENTGELFF. Here the CDR3 DNA reads TGTGCCAGCTCACCACGTCTAGCGGAGAATACCGGGGAGCTGTTTTTT. This chain connects TRBV18 to TRBJ2-2; 7 nucleotides agree with TRBD2. Germline V gene sequence: CDR1 KGHSH, CDR2 LQKENI. The CDR3 totals 16 residues. Trimming took 1 base from V and 5 from J; bases not matched to a gene: 7.

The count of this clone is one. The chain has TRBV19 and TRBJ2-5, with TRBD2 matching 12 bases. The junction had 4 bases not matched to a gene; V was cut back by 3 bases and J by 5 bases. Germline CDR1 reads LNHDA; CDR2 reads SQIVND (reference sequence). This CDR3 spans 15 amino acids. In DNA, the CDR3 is TGTGCCAGTAGTATGCTAGCGGGAGGGCCCGAGACCCAGTACTTC. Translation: CASSMLAGGPETQYF. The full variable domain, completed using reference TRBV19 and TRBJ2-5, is DGGITQSPKYLFRKEGQNVTLSCEQNLNHDAMYWYRQDPGQGLRLIYYSQIVNDFQKGDIAEGYSVSREKKESFPLTVTSAQKNPTAFYLCASSMLAGGPETQYFGPGTRLLVL.

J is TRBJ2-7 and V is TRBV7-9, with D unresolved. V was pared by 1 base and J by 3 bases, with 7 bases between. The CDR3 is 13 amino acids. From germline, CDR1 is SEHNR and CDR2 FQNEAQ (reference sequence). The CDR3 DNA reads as TGTGCCAGCAGCTTAGACCGTCGCTACGAGCAGTACTTC. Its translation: CASSLDRRYEQYF. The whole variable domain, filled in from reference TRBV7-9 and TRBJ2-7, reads DTGVSQNPRHKITKRGQNVTFRCDPISEHNRLYWYRQTLGQGPEFLTYFQNEAQLEKSRLLSDRFSAERPKGSFSTLEIQRTEQGDSAMYLCASSLDRRYEQYFGPGTRLTVT.

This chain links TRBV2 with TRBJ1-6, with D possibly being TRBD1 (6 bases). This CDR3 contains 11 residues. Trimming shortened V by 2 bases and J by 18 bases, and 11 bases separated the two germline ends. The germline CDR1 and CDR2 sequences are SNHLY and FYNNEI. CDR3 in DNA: TGTGCCAGCAGTGAACTGGGGGCGGACCACTTT. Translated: CASSELGADHF.

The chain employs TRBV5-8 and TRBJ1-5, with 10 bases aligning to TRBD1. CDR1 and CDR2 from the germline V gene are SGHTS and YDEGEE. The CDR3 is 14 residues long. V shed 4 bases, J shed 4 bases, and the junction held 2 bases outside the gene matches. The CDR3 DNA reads TGTGCCAGCAGCAAGGGACAGGGGAATCAGCCCCAGCATTTT. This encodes CASSKGQGNQPQHF.

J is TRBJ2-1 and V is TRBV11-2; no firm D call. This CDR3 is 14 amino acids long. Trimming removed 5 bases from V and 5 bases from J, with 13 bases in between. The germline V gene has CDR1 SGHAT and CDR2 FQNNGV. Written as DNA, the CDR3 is TGTGCCAGCAGCCCCCCGGTTTCGGACAATGAGCAGTTCTTC. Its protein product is CASSPPVSDNEQFF.

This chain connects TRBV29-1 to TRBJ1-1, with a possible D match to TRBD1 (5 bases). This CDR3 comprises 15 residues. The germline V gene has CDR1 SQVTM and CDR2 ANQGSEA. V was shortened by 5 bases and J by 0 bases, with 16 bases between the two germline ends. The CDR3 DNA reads TGCAGCGTTCGAGGGGCTCTCGGTCTGAACACTGAAGCTTTCTTT. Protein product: CSVRGALGLNTEAFF.